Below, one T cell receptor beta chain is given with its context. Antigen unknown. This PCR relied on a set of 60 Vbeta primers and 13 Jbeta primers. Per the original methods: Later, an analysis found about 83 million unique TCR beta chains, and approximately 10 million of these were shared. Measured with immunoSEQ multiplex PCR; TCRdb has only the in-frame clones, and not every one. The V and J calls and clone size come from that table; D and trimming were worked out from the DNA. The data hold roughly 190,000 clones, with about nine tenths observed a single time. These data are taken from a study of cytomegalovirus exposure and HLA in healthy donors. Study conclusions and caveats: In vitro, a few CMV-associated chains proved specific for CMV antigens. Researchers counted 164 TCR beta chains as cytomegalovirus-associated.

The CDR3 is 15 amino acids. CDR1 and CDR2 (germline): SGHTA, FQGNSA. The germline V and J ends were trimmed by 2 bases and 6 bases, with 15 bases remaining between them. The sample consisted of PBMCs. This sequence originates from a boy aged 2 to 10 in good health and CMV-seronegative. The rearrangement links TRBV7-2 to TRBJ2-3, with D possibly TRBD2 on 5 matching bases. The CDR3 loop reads CASSLPRASQDTQYF. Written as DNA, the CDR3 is TGTGCCAGCAGCTTACCGCGGGCCTCCCAGGATACGCAGTATTTT.